The clone carrying this T cell receptor (beta chain) turned up a few times. The sample belongs to a study of blood T cells in healthy people across ages. Using a J-beta primer mix together with a sample-barcoded 5' primer, a second PCR was run for 7 to 11 cycles. MiXCR, applied by TCRdb to the 5' RACE reads, yields one record per CDR3 protein. This table has about 1.5 million distinct CDR3 sequences, 42% appearing once. CDR3 length: 16 residues. Trimming removed 0 bases from V and 5 bases from J; junction bases left unmatched: 9. Germline CDR1 and CDR2: LGHNA and YSLEER. The sequence was obtained from a woman in her late teens or twenties in good health. The sequencing input was blood. The chain uses TRBV4-3 and TRBJ1-2, with 7 nucleotides matching TRBD1. CDR3 coding DNA: TGCGCCAGCAGCCAAGACCCGGGACAGAAACATTATGGCTACACCTTC. It yields the protein CASSQDPGQKHYGYTF.